This TCR beta chain stems from a study of T-cell reconstitution after alpha-beta-depleted transplantation in children. The V and J ends lost 6 bases and 2 bases respectively, with 12 bases between them. The CDR3 extends over 14 amino acids. Germline lookup yields CDR1 MDHEN and CDR2 SYDVKM. This clonotype appeared many times. Unique molecular identifiers were used to barcode this TCRbeta library. TCRdb reanalysed the PCR reads using MiXCR and keeps one entry per CDR3 protein. The sample includes 250,000 to 300,000 distinct CDR3 sequences, 9.5% to 13% of them seen just once. The sample here was PBMCs, taken before TCRalphabeta/CD19-depleted stem cell transplant. The receptor's source is a boy under three years old with acute myeloid leukemia, due to receive a stem cell transplant. This sequence joins TRBV28 and TRBJ2-3; no clear D gene. In DNA form, the CDR3 reads TGTGCCAGCAGCCCCGAGGTTCACACAGATACGCAGTATTTT. As protein: CASSPEVHTDTQYF.